This T cell receptor (beta chain) was sequenced during a study of T cell responses to AZD1222 COVID-19 vaccine. Findings and limits, study-wide: Compared with day 0, the breadth and depth of the Spike-specific TCR repertoire rose significantly after two doses of AZD1222. Regions 160-218 and 743-854 dominated among vaccine-associated CD4 TCRs spanning spike. It should be noted that donors were predominantly white British and more often female, and clonal diversity was possibly underestimated.

The assay was immunoSEQ multiplex PCR, and TCRdb's table has in-frame clones only and misses some. Here the sample spans roughly 100,000 clones, around 84% being singletons. Per the germline V gene, CDR1 is SGHTA and CDR2 is FQGNSA. CDR3 length: 16 residues. V lost 2 bases to trimming and J lost 0 bases, with 12 bases between them. Note on this clone: The target antigen is unknown.

The clonotype comes from an adult in good health. The rearrangement joins TRBV7-2 to TRBJ2-3; no clear D. This specimen was peripheral blood, taken on day 0 of AZD1222 vaccination. CDR3 protein: CASSLSVRVSTDTQYF. The CDR3, as DNA: TGTGCCAGCAGCTTATCGGTCCGGGTAAGCACAGATACGCAGTATTTT.